The rows below give T cell receptor beta chains drawn from one sample of a study of response to subunit inactivated influenza vaccine. TCRdb reanalysed the RT-PCR reads using MiXCR and keeps one entry per CDR3 protein. The profile shows 150,000 to 200,000 distinct CDR3 sequences, about 10% of them singletons. The source was CD8+ T cells sorted from PBMCs, collected roughly 24 months after vaccination. The receptors stem from a man aged 50-75 years who received an inactivated influenza vaccine. CDR3s include the opening cysteine and the closing phenylalanine or tryptophan. Each record gives: clone size, D gene, V gene, J gene, CDR3 protein, CDR3 DNA. A D gene is named only where the DNA matches it firmly. Only some rows state a clone size, as once, few, many or a class for expanded clones.

few,NA,TRBV25-1,TRBJ2-7,CASSERGGEQYF,TGTGCCAGCAGTGAAAGAGGAGGCGAGCAGTACTTC
many,TRBD2,TRBV29-1,TRBJ2-1,CSVEDPWTSGRNEQFF,TGCAGCGTTGAAGATCCATGGACTAGCGGCCGGAATGAGCAGTTCTTC
NA,NA,TRBV24-1,TRBJ2-3,CATSNPSSDTQYF,TGTGCCACCAGCAATCCCTCGTCGGATACGCAGTATTTT
NA,NA,TRBV7-9,TRBJ2-2,CASSLVWTANTGELFF,TGTGCCAGCAGCTTAGTTTGGACGGCGAACACCGGGGAGCTGTTTTTT
few,TRBD1,TRBV28,TRBJ2-6,CASSLRDRGLVGANVLTF,TGTGCCAGCAGTTTGAGGGACAGGGGGCTAGTTGGGGCCAACGTCCTGACTTTC
NA,TRBD1,TRBV7-6,TRBJ2-7,CASSRTPGQNYEQYF,TGTGCCAGCAGCCGAACCCCGGGACAGAACTACGAGCAGTACTTC
NA,NA,TRBV12-3/TRBV12-4,TRBJ2-5,CASSMQETQYF,TGTGCCAGCAGTATGCAAGAGACCCAGTACTTC
few,NA,TRBV12-3/TRBV12-4,TRBJ2-2,CASSLALAGELFF,TGTGCCAGCAGTTTAGCGCTGGCCGGGGAGCTGTTTTTT
few,NA,TRBV7-9,TRBJ2-7,CASSKEQGYSYEQYF,TGTGCCAGCAGCAAGGAACAGGGATACTCCTACGAGCAGTACTTC
NA,NA,TRBV7-9,TRBJ2-1,CASSTDGYNEQFF,TGTGCCAGCAGCACGGACGGTTACAATGAGCAGTTCTTC
few,TRBD2,TRBV7-9,TRBJ2-7,CASSLELAGHEQYF,TGTGCCAGCAGCTTAGAACTAGCGGGACACGAGCAGTACTTC
medium-sized,TRBD1,TRBV29-1,TRBJ2-3,CSVGDRGRLSSTDTQYF,TGCAGCGTTGGTGACAGGGGGCGTCTTTCTAGCACAGATACGCAGTATTTT
few,NA,TRBV4-3,TRBJ2-2,CASSQDQRAETNTGELFF,TGCGCCAGCAGCCAAGATCAACGGGCGGAAACGAACACCGGGGAGCTGTTTTTT
NA,TRBD2,TRBV27,TRBJ2-1,CASSYVGTSVYNEQFF,TGTGCCAGCAGTTACGTCGGGACTAGCGTCTACAATGAGCAGTTCTTC
many,NA,TRBV7-6,TRBJ2-7,CASSLGVGEDEQYF,TGTGCCAGCAGCTTAGGGGTAGGGGAGGACGAGCAGTACTTC
NA,NA,TRBV12-3/TRBV12-4,TRBJ2-1,CASSLGEGSDFSSYNEQFF,TGTGCCAGCAGTTTAGGTGAAGGGAGTGACTTCAGCTCCTACAATGAGCAGTTCTTC
NA,NA,TRBV4-1,TRBJ2-1,CASSQLPNEQFF,TGCGCCAGCAGCCAACTTCCTAATGAGCAGTTCTTC
NA,NA,TRBV27,TRBJ2-1,CASSLHRAGHNEQFF,TGTGCCAGCAGTCTGCACAGGGCTGGGCACAATGAGCAGTTCTTC
NA,NA,TRBV12-3/TRBV12-4,TRBJ1-1,CASSLIRDTEAFF,TGTGCCAGCAGTTTAATCCGGGACACTGAAGCTTTCTTT
few,NA,TRBV4-2,TRBJ1-1,CASSQGSGIDTEAFF,TGTGCCAGCAGCCAAGGGTCTGGGATCGACACTGAAGCTTTCTTT
few,TRBD2,TRBV28,TRBJ2-3,CASSSRLASWTDTQYF,TGTGCCAGCAGTTCCAGACTAGCTAGTTGGACAGATACGCAGTATTTT
few,TRBD1,TRBV4-3,TRBJ1-5,CASSQDYRGRVQPQHF,TGCGCCAGCAGCCAAGACTACAGGGGTAGAGTCCAGCCCCAGCATTTT
many,NA,TRBV25-1,TRBJ1-5,CASSRGDQPQHF,TGTGCCAGCAGCAGGGGCGATCAGCCCCAGCATTTT
few,NA,TRBV14,TRBJ1-4,CASSLSGPTNEKLFF,TGTGCCAGCAGCCTTTCGGGCCCAACTAATGAAAAACTGTTTTTT
few,TRBD1,TRBV12-3/TRBV12-4,TRBJ1-3,CASRPARDRGNTIYF,TGTGCCAGCAGGCCCGCCCGGGACAGGGGGAACACCATATATTTT
NA,TRBD2,TRBV12-3/TRBV12-4,TRBJ2-2,CASTGTSGRAITGELFF,TGTGCCAGCACTGGGACTAGCGGGAGGGCCATCACCGGGGAGCTGTTTTTT
NA,TRBD1,TRBV5-6,TRBJ1-4,CASSFGGGRINEKLFF,TGTGCCAGCAGCTTCGGAGGGGGCCGTATTAATGAAAAACTGTTTTTT
many,TRBD2,TRBV2,TRBJ2-3,CASSLLAGVRDTQYF,TGTGCCAGCAGCCTACTAGCGGGAGTAAGAGATACGCAGTATTTT
few,TRBD2,TRBV15,TRBJ2-7,CATSTTSGGTYEQYF,TGTGCCACCAGCACCACTAGCGGGGGGACCTACGAGCAGTACTTC
NA,NA,TRBV5-1,TRBJ1-1,CASSLSPDSLNTEAFF,TGCGCCAGCAGCTTAAGCCCGGACAGTCTGAACACTGAAGCTTTCTTT
NA,NA,TRBV19,TRBJ2-7,CASSIGQGYYEQYF,TGTGCCAGTAGTATTGGACAAGGGTACTACGAGCAGTACTTC
few,TRBD2,TRBV5-6,TRBJ2-1,CASTLLAGLNEQFF,TGTGCCAGCACCCTTTTAGCGGGGTTGAATGAGCAGTTCTTC